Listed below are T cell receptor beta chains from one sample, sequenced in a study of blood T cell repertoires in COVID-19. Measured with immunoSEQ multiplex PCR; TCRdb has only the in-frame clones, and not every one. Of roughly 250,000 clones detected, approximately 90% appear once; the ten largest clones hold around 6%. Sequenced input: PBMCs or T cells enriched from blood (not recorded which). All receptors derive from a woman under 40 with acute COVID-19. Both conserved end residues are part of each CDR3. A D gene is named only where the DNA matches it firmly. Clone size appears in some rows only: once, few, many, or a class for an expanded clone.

CDR3aa: CASRGQLAGRYNEQFF; CDR3nt: TGCGCCAGCAGAGGCCAACTAGCAGGGCGATACAATGAGCAGTTCTTC; j_gene: TRBJ2-1; d_gene: NA; abundance: NA; v_gene: TRBV10-2
CDR3aa: CASSMRAVKNIQYF; CDR3nt: TGTGCCAGCAGTATGAGGGCTGTAAAAAACATTCAGTACTTC; j_gene: TRBJ2-4; d_gene: NA; abundance: NA; v_gene: TRBV6-5
CDR3aa: CASSAQDEKLFF; CDR3nt: TGTGCCAGCAGCGCACAGGATGAAAAACTGTTTTTT; j_gene: TRBJ1-4; d_gene: NA; abundance: few; v_gene: TRBV7-9
CDR3aa: CASSSTRASGGAVYNEQFF; CDR3nt: TGTGCCAGCAGCTCCACTAGGGCTAGCGGGGGGGCAGTCTACAATGAGCAGTTCTTC; j_gene: TRBJ2-1; d_gene: TRBD2; abundance: NA; v_gene: TRBV13
CDR3aa: CASSRGQSYGYTF; CDR3nt: TGTGCCAGTAGTAGAGGGCAAAGCTATGGCTACACCTTC; j_gene: TRBJ1-2; d_gene: NA; abundance: NA; v_gene: TRBV19
CDR3aa: CATSVGYSNQPQHF; CDR3nt: TGTGCCACCAGTGTCGGTTATAGCAATCAGCCCCAGCATTTT; j_gene: TRBJ1-5; d_gene: NA; abundance: few; v_gene: TRBV24-1
CDR3aa: CASSPGEGYGYTF; CDR3nt: TGTGCCAGCAGTCCAGGGGAAGGATATGGCTACACCTTC; j_gene: TRBJ1-2; d_gene: NA; abundance: NA; v_gene: TRBV25-1
CDR3aa: CASSRDRDNSPLHF; CDR3nt: TGTGCCAGCAGTCGGGACAGGGATAATTCACCCCTCCACTTT; j_gene: TRBJ1-6; d_gene: TRBD1; abundance: NA; v_gene: TRBV27
CDR3aa: CASSPGTSGVQETQYF; CDR3nt: TGTGCCAGCAGCCCTGGGACTAGCGGGGTACAAGAGACCCAGTACTTC; j_gene: TRBJ2-5; d_gene: TRBD2; abundance: NA; v_gene: TRBV11-2
CDR3aa: CASLPYYGQGSTEAFF; CDR3nt: TGTGCCAGCCTCCCTTACTACGGACAGGGAAGCACTGAAGCTTTCTTT; j_gene: TRBJ1-1; d_gene: TRBD1; abundance: NA; v_gene: TRBV27
CDR3aa: CSGDQGNGRKKYF; CDR3nt: TGCAGCGGCGACCAGGGGAACGGGAGGAAAAAGTATTTT; j_gene: TRBJ2-3; d_gene: NA; abundance: NA; v_gene: TRBV29-1
CDR3aa: CAWNGEDTEAFF; CDR3nt: TGTGCCTGGAACGGTGAAGACACTGAAGCTTTCTTT; j_gene: TRBJ1-1; d_gene: NA; abundance: NA; v_gene: TRBV30
CDR3aa: CATSRLAGDPEQFF; CDR3nt: TGTGCCACCAGCAGACTAGCGGGGGACCCTGAGCAGTTCTTC; j_gene: TRBJ2-1; d_gene: TRBD2; abundance: NA; v_gene: TRBV15
CDR3aa: CASSPSSSREAVKQYF; CDR3nt: TGTGCCAGCTCACCGTCATCCTCGCGGGAGGCAGTTAAGCAGTACTTC; j_gene: TRBJ2-7; d_gene: TRBD2; abundance: NA; v_gene: TRBV18
CDR3aa: CASSLGQRGYTF; CDR3nt: TGTGCCAGCAGCTTGGGGCAGCGGGGCTACACCTTC; j_gene: TRBJ1-2; d_gene: NA; abundance: NA; v_gene: TRBV5-5
CDR3aa: CASFRGSSGNTIYF; CDR3nt: TGTGCCAGTTTTCGGGGAAGCTCTGGAAACACCATATATTTT; j_gene: TRBJ1-3; d_gene: NA; abundance: NA; v_gene: TRBV5-8
CDR3aa: CASNPGRTGGYEQYF; CDR3nt: TGTGCCAGCAACCCAGGCCGGACAGGGGGGTACGAGCAGTACTTC; j_gene: TRBJ2-7; d_gene: TRBD1; abundance: NA; v_gene: TRBV6-2/TRBV6-3
CDR3aa: CASTADFNRDYEQYF; CDR3nt: TGTGCCAGCACCGCCGATTTTAACAGAGACTACGAGCAGTACTTC; j_gene: TRBJ2-7; d_gene: NA; abundance: NA; v_gene: TRBV2
CDR3aa: CASSWGGADGYTF; CDR3nt: TGTGCCAGCTCGTGGGGGGGAGCGGATGGCTACACCTTC; j_gene: TRBJ1-2; d_gene: NA; abundance: NA; v_gene: TRBV2
CDR3aa: CASSLRTGSYGYTF; CDR3nt: TGTGCCAGCAGCCTGCGGACAGGGTCCTATGGCTACACCTTC; j_gene: TRBJ1-2; d_gene: TRBD1; abundance: NA; v_gene: TRBV5-4
CDR3aa: CASSRLMNTEAFF; CDR3nt: TGTGCCAGTAGTAGACTCATGAACACTGAAGCTTTCTTT; j_gene: TRBJ1-1; d_gene: NA; abundance: NA; v_gene: TRBV19
CDR3aa: CASSETPPRNYGYTF; CDR3nt: TGTGCCAGCAGTGAAACCCCCCCCAGAAACTATGGCTACACCTTC; j_gene: TRBJ1-2; d_gene: NA; abundance: NA; v_gene: TRBV6-1
CDR3aa: CASSEGRANYGYTF; CDR3nt: TGTGCCAGCAGTGAAGGACGGGCTAACTATGGCTACACCTTC; j_gene: TRBJ1-2; d_gene: NA; abundance: once; v_gene: TRBV2
CDR3aa: CASSERPAGAFF; CDR3nt: TGTGCCAGCAGCGAAAGACCCGCAGGAGCTTTCTTT; j_gene: TRBJ1-1; d_gene: NA; abundance: NA; v_gene: TRBV9
CDR3aa: CASSLFGLPFTDTQYF; CDR3nt: TGTGCCAGCAGTCTCTTTGGACTCCCTTTCACAGATACGCAGTATTTT; j_gene: TRBJ2-3; d_gene: NA; abundance: NA; v_gene: TRBV6-6
CDR3aa: CAIRLTGGNSPLHF; CDR3nt: TGTGCCATCCGCTTGACAGGGGGCAATTCACCCCTCCACTTT; j_gene: TRBJ1-6; d_gene: TRBD1; abundance: NA; v_gene: TRBV10-3
CDR3aa: CASSQEIASTDTQYF; CDR3nt: TGCGCCAGCAGCCAAGAAATAGCTAGCACAGATACGCAGTATTTT; j_gene: TRBJ2-3; d_gene: NA; abundance: NA; v_gene: TRBV4-1
CDR3aa: CASTRDRVQPQHF; CDR3nt: TGTGCCAGTACCAGGGACAGGGTTCAGCCCCAGCATTTT; j_gene: TRBJ1-5; d_gene: TRBD1; abundance: NA; v_gene: TRBV19
CDR3aa: CASSPSGGSYEQYF; CDR3nt: TGTGCCAGCTCCCCTTCCGGCGGGAGCTACGAGCAGTACTTC; j_gene: TRBJ2-7; d_gene: TRBD2; abundance: NA; v_gene: TRBV18
CDR3aa: CASSRDSSLRGYTF; CDR3nt: TGTGCCAGCTCAAGGGACAGTTCCCTGCGGGGCTACACCTTC; j_gene: TRBJ1-2; d_gene: TRBD1; abundance: once; v_gene: TRBV18
CDR3aa: CASSLTGMDEQFF; CDR3nt: TGTGCCAGCAGTTTGACAGGGATGGATGAGCAGTTCTTC; j_gene: TRBJ2-1; d_gene: TRBD1; abundance: NA; v_gene: TRBV6-2/TRBV6-3
CDR3aa: CASSESPGGGEKLFF; CDR3nt: TGTGCCAGCAGTGAATCCCCAGGGGGAGGTGAAAAACTGTTTTTT; j_gene: TRBJ1-4; d_gene: TRBD1; abundance: NA; v_gene: TRBV2
CDR3aa: CASSFGTGGLVQPQHF; CDR3nt: TGTGCCAGCAGTTTTGGGACAGGGGGCCTAGTTCAGCCCCAGCATTTT; j_gene: TRBJ1-5; d_gene: TRBD1; abundance: NA; v_gene: TRBV28
CDR3aa: CSVGGGNEQYF; CDR3nt: TGCAGCGTTGGGGGAGGAAACGAGCAGTACTTC; j_gene: TRBJ2-7; d_gene: NA; abundance: NA; v_gene: TRBV29-1
CDR3aa: CASSLDVPSLANEQFF; CDR3nt: TGTGCCAGCAGCTTAGACGTCCCTTCCTTAGCAAATGAGCAGTTCTTC; j_gene: TRBJ2-1; d_gene: NA; abundance: NA; v_gene: TRBV7-9
CDR3aa: CASSELPGPPGGYTF; CDR3nt: TGTGCCAGCAGTGAATTGCCGGGCCCGCCAGGGGGCTACACCTTC; j_gene: TRBJ1-2; d_gene: NA; abundance: NA; v_gene: TRBV2
CDR3aa: CASSPLTLSSYEQYF; CDR3nt: TGTGCCAGCAGTCCACTGACATTAAGTTCCTACGAGCAGTACTTC; j_gene: TRBJ2-7; d_gene: NA; abundance: NA; v_gene: TRBV6-5
CDR3aa: CASSSGWGYGNTIYF; CDR3nt: TGTGCCAGCAGCTCAGGGTGGGGTTACGGAAACACCATATATTTT; j_gene: TRBJ1-3; d_gene: NA; abundance: NA; v_gene: TRBV5-5
CDR3aa: CASSLSELGNTIYF; CDR3nt: TGTGCCAGCAGCTTATCCGAACTTGGAAACACCATATATTTT; j_gene: TRBJ1-3; d_gene: NA; abundance: once; v_gene: TRBV11-2
CDR3aa: CASSLRGHRGPQPQHF; CDR3nt: TGTGCCAGCAGTTTAAGGGGACACAGGGGACCTCAGCCCCAGCATTTT; j_gene: TRBJ1-5; d_gene: TRBD1; abundance: NA; v_gene: TRBV28
CDR3aa: CASSQEVSQTHEQYF; CDR3nt: TGTGCCAGCAGCCAAGAGGTTAGCCAAACCCACGAGCAGTACTTC; j_gene: TRBJ2-7; d_gene: NA; abundance: NA; v_gene: TRBV3-1/TRBV3-2
CDR3aa: CASSLGALQGPSGNTIYF; CDR3nt: TGTGCCAGCAGTCTCGGGGCCCTACAGGGGCCCTCTGGAAACACCATATATTTT; j_gene: TRBJ1-3; d_gene: TRBD1; abundance: NA; v_gene: TRBV6-6
CDR3aa: CASSLYSLGQGGEKLFF; CDR3nt: TGCGCCAGCAGCTTGTATTCCCTGGGACAGGGGGGTGAAAAACTGTTTTTT; j_gene: TRBJ1-4; d_gene: TRBD1; abundance: NA; v_gene: TRBV5-1
CDR3aa: CASSEMGVPNQPQHF; CDR3nt: TGTGCCAGCAGTGAAATGGGAGTGCCCAATCAGCCCCAGCATTTT; j_gene: TRBJ1-5; d_gene: NA; abundance: few; v_gene: TRBV6-1
CDR3aa: CASSPGTGRSSYNSPLHF; CDR3nt: TGTGCCAGCAGTCCCGGGACAGGGAGGAGCTCCTATAATTCACCCCTCCACTTT; j_gene: TRBJ1-6; d_gene: TRBD1; abundance: NA; v_gene: TRBV2
CDR3aa: CASSQDGPYGYTF; CDR3nt: TGTGCCAGCAGCCAAGATGGGCCCTATGGCTACACCTTC; j_gene: TRBJ1-2; d_gene: NA; abundance: once; v_gene: TRBV14
CDR3aa: CASSLVPGNQPQHF; CDR3nt: TGTGCCAGCAGCTTAGTCCCAGGAAATCAGCCCCAGCATTTT; j_gene: TRBJ1-5; d_gene: NA; abundance: NA; v_gene: TRBV7-8
CDR3aa: CASSSVGVGADTQYF; CDR3nt: TGCGCCAGCAGCTCGGTGGGAGTCGGTGCAGATACGCAGTATTTT; j_gene: TRBJ2-3; d_gene: NA; abundance: NA; v_gene: TRBV5-1
CDR3aa: CASSLGHNSPLHF; CDR3nt: TGTGCCAGCAGCTTGGGGCATAATTCACCCCTCCACTTT; j_gene: TRBJ1-6; d_gene: NA; abundance: few; v_gene: TRBV11-2
CDR3aa: CASSLASNYGYTF; CDR3nt: TGTGCCAGCAGCTTAGCCAGTAACTATGGCTACACCTTC; j_gene: TRBJ1-2; d_gene: NA; abundance: NA; v_gene: TRBV7-2